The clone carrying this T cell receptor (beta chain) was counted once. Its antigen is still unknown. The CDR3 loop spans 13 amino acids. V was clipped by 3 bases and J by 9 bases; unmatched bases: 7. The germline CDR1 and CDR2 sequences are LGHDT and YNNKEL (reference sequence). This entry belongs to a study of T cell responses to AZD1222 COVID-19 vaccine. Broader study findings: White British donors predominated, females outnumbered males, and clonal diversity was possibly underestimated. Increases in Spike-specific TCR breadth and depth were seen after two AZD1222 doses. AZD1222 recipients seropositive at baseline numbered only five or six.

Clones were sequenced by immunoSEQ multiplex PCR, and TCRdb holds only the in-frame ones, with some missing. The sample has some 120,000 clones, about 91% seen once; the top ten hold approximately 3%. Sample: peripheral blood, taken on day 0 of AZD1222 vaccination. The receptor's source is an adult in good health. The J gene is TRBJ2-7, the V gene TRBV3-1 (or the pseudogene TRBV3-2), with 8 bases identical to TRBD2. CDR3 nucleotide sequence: TGTGCCAGCAGCCATAGCGGGGCTAGTGTGCAGTACTTC. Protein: CASSHSGASVQYF.